The 27 T cell receptor beta chains given below trace back to one sample, sequenced in a study of blood T cells in healthy people across ages. Using a J-beta primer mix together with a sample-barcoded 5' primer, a second PCR was run for roughly 6 to 11 cycles. TCRdb analysed the 5' RACE reads with MiXCR anew, one entry per CDR3 protein. The sample has 710,000 or so distinct CDR3 sequences; 22% are singletons. Specimen: blood. The origin of the receptors is a man in his 70s in good health.

This clonotype was detected a few times. The chain recombines TRBV15 with TRBJ1-1, with D perhaps TRBD1 (6 bases). Germline CDR1 and CDR2: LNHNV and YYDKDF (reference sequence). The CDR3 totals 16 residues. The V gene lost 2 bases and the J gene lost 0 bases, with 13 bases spanning the gap. The CDR3 DNA follows: TGTGCCACCAGCAGAAACCCGGGACAAATGAACACTGAAGCTTTCTTT. Amino acids: CATSRNPGQMNTEAFF.

This clonotype was observed many times. The chain uses TRBV29-1 and TRBJ2-3; no clear D gene. V was shortened by 4 bases and J by 3 bases, with 8 bases between the two germline ends. CDR1 and CDR2 (germline): SQVTM, ANQGSEA. The CDR3 is made up of 12 amino acids. DNA for the CDR3: TGCAGCGTTGGTCCGCCGACAGATACGCAGTATTTT. Protein product: CSVGPPTDTQYF.

This chain joins TRBV28 and TRBJ2-5; 12 bases line up with TRBD2. Gene TRBJ2-7 matches the end of the DNA better, so the J call may be wrong. Per germline, CDR1 MDHEN and CDR2 SYDVKM. This CDR3 spans 15 amino acids. The CDR3 coding sequence is TGTGCCAGCAGCAAGACTAGCGGGGGTGACTACGAGCAGTACTTC. Protein: CASSKTSGGDYEQYF.

This clonotype was recorded a few times. The chain is built from TRBV15 and TRBJ2-1; TRBD2 might be the D (7 bases). The germline CDR1 and CDR2 sequences are LNHNV and YYDKDF (reference sequence). The V and J ends lost 10 bases and 5 bases respectively, with 15 bases between them. The CDR3 is made up of 13 amino acids. The CDR3 DNA reads as TGTGCCAGTGGGGGGGGGCTCCACAATGAGCAGTTCTTC. It specifies CASGGGLHNEQFF.

The chain couples TRBV2 to TRBJ1-2, with 7 positions matching TRBD1. V was pared by 5 bases and J by 8 bases, with 8 bases of the junction left unmatched. This CDR3 contains 13 residues. Germline V gene lookup returns CDR1 SNHLY and CDR2 FYNNEI. The CDR3 sequence is CASSPIQGWGYTF. The DNA of the CDR3 is TGTGCCAGCAGTCCAATACAGGGGTGGGGCTACACCTTC.

This chain joins TRBV7-2 and TRBJ1-1; TRBD1 is a possible D gene (6 bases). CDR1 and CDR2 (germline): SGHTA, FQGNSA. With 7 bases removed from V and 5 bases from J, the gap between germline ends came to 20 bases. There are 15 residues in the CDR3. The DNA of the CDR3 is TGTGCCAGCACCAAAGCTCGGGGGCAACGTACTGAAGCTTTCTTT. Translation gives CASTKARGQRTEAFF.

This clonotype was seen at least ten times. This chain links TRBV29-1 with TRBJ2-3; no clear D gene. Per the germline V gene, CDR1 is SQVTM and CDR2 is ANQGSEA. The ends were cut back, 4 bases at V and 0 bases at J, with 14 bases in the middle. The CDR3 is 15 residues long. CDR3 in DNA: TGCAGCGTTGGGGCCCCGCTGGGAAGCACAGATACGCAGTATTTT. This gives the protein CSVGAPLGSTDTQYF.

This chain uses TRBV29-1 with TRBJ1-4; D not certain. Trimming stripped 5 bases from V and 2 bases from J, with 3 bases between. Germline V gene data show CDR1 as SQVTM and CDR2 as ANQGSEA. The CDR3 spans 11 residues. The CDR3 DNA reads TGCAGCGTTCGGACTAATGAAAAACTGTTTTTT. Protein product: CSVRTNEKLFF.

This clonotype was picked up many times. V gene TRBV7-9 combines with J gene TRBJ1-1; the D is unclear. CDR1 and CDR2 (germline): SEHNR, FQNEAQ (reference sequence). V was cut by 5 bases and J by 5 bases, with 12 bases left in between. The CDR3 covers 13 residues. In DNA, the CDR3 is TGTGCCAGCAGCCCACGACGGGTGACTGAAGCTTTCTTT. Translating gives CASSPRRVTEAFF.

This clonotype has more than one count but fewer than ten. The chain carries TRBV11-2 and TRBJ1-1; TRBD1 aligns across 8 bases. The CDR3 is 16 residues long. V trimming: 1 base; J trimming: 5 bases; junction bases outside the gene matches: 9. The germline CDR1 and CDR2 sequences are SGHAT and FQNNGV. CDR3 DNA sequence: TGTGCCAGCAGCTTAGTTTCGACAGGGGTTAGGACTGAAGCTTTCTTT. Encoded protein: CASSLVSTGVRTEAFF.

The sample holds a few counts of this clonotype. The genes are TRBV6-1 and TRBJ1-5; D ambiguous. V was pared by 3 bases and J by 0 bases, with 9 bases between. The CDR3 contains 15 residues. CDR1 and CDR2 (germline): MNHNS, SASEGT. This CDR3 reads CASSDREHSNQPQHF. DNA of the CDR3: TGTGCCAGCAGTGACCGGGAGCATAGCAATCAGCCCCAGCATTTT.

The chain links TRBV5-1 to TRBJ1-1, with D possibly being TRBD1 (5 bases). The CDR3 is 13 amino acids. Germline V gene data show CDR1 as SGHRS and CDR2 as YFSETQ. Trimming left V 6 bases short and J 2 bases short, with 11 bases between. The CDR3 here is CASKTTVNTEAFF. CDR3 nucleotide sequence: TGCGCCAGCAAAACGACAGTCAACACTGAAGCTTTCTTT.

This clonotype was recorded many times. The chain recombines TRBV29-1 with TRBJ2-3; 8 nucleotides align to TRBD2. The J segment lost 9 bases and the V segment lost 7 bases, leaving 6 bases of the junction unmatched. The germline V gene has CDR1 SQVTM and CDR2 ANQGSEA. The CDR3 extends over 11 amino acids. This CDR3 is CSGTGLGTQYF. In nucleotides, the CDR3 is TGCAGCGGAACGGGACTAGGCACGCAGTATTTT.

The chain links TRBV2 to TRBJ2-5; the D gene could be TRBD1 or TRBD2 (5 bases each). Judging by the DNA end, TRBJ2-1 fits better; the J call may be wrong. The germline V gene has CDR1 SNHLY and CDR2 FYNNEI. The CDR3 length is 13 residues. CDR3 sequence: CASRGDVNNEQFF. In DNA, the CDR3 is TGTGCCAGCAGGGGGGACGTCAACAATGAGCAGTTCTTC.

This clonotype turned up a few times. A read error may account for a junction end that differs from germline. V is TRBV29-1 and J is TRBJ2-3, with D hard to call. The CDR3 covers 12 residues. The germline CDR1 and CDR2 sequences are SQVTM and ANQGSEA. In DNA form, the CDR3 reads TGCGGCGTTGCCCCCTCGGAGACCACGCAGTATTTT. It yields the protein CGVAPSETTQYF.

This chain connects TRBV4-1 to TRBJ2-1, with a tentative D call TRBD1 (6 bases). In germline, CDR1 is MGHRA, CDR2 YSYEKL. The V end was cut by 0 bases, the J end by 0 bases, with 12 bases between. This CDR3 is 17 amino acids long. The CDR3 is CASSQDLNRVSYNEQFF. In DNA form, the CDR3 reads TGCGCCAGCAGCCAAGATCTCAACAGGGTCTCCTACAATGAGCAGTTCTTC.

The chain couples TRBV20-1 to TRBJ1-3; possibly TRBD1 for D (6 bases). The CDR3 loop spans 14 amino acids. V shed 0 bases and J shed 0 bases, with 6 bases lying between them. Germline CDR1 and CDR2: DFQATT and SNEGSKA (reference sequence). CDR3 bases: TGCAGTGCTAGAGAACAGGGCTCTGGAAACACCATATATTTT. This encodes CSAREQGSGNTIYF.

The chain employs TRBV15 and TRBJ1-5; 7 bases match TRBD1. Germline V CDR1 and CDR2: LNHNV, YYDKDF (reference sequence). V shed 0 bases and J 4 bases; nucleotides not matched to a gene: 6. The CDR3 totals 16 residues. The CDR3 loop reads CATSRDRTGVNQPQHF. In nucleotides, the CDR3 is TGTGCCACCAGCAGAGATAGGACAGGAGTAAATCAGCCCCAGCATTTT.

This clonotype was seen a few times. The genes are TRBV7-3 and TRBJ2-5; 11 bases agree with TRBD2. TRBJ2-1 matches the DNA end more closely, so the J call is doubtful. The CDR3 length is 15 residues. Germline assignment: CDR1 SGHTA and CDR2 FQGTGA. This CDR3 is CASSLVSGRGNEQFF. DNA of the CDR3: TGTGCCAGCAGCTTGGTTAGCGGGAGGGGGAATGAGCAGTTCTTC.

This clonotype was detected only a few times. The V and J genes are TRBV7-8 and TRBJ2-5; no definite D call. The end of the DNA fits TRBJ2-1 better, so the J call may be wrong. CDR3 length equals 12 residues. Germline V gene sequence: CDR1 SGHVS, CDR2 FQNEAQ. DNA of the CDR3: TGTGCCAGCAGCTTTAGCTCCAATGAGCAGTTCTTC. Protein: CASSFSSNEQFF.

V is TRBV20-1 and J is TRBJ2-2, with D unresolved. Trimming took 6 bases from V and 0 from J, leaving 8 bases between them. CDR3 length: 13 amino acids. The germline V gene has CDR1 DFQATT and CDR2 SNEGSKA (reference sequence). The chain's CDR3 is CSAPDPNTGELFF. DNA for the CDR3: TGCAGTGCGCCAGATCCGAACACCGGGGAGCTGTTTTTT.

This clonotype appeared a few times. The chain is built from TRBV7-9 and TRBJ2-4; the D gene could be TRBD1 or TRBD2 (5 bases each). The CDR3 is 15 amino acids. Trimming left V 6 bases short and J 0 bases short, with 12 bases between. Germline CDR1 and CDR2: SEHNR and FQNEAQ (reference sequence). In DNA, the CDR3 is TGTGCCAGCAGGCCGGTGGGGACAGCCAAAAACATTCAGTACTTC. This sequence encodes CASRPVGTAKNIQYF.

V is TRBV27 and J is TRBJ2-2; D is perhaps TRBD2 (6 bases). Between the trimmed V and J ends, which lost 6 bases and 2 bases, there was a span of 19 bases. This CDR3 has 17 amino acids. The germline gives CDR1 MNHEY, CDR2 SMNVEV (reference sequence). The CDR3 DNA reads TGTGCCAGCAGCCCCTACTCAGCGGGTCCTAACACCGGGGAGCTGTTTTTT. Its translation: CASSPYSAGPNTGELFF.

The gene calls are TRBV12-3 or TRBV12-4 and TRBJ1-2; D ambiguous. Trimming stripped 6 bases from V and 8 bases from J, with 10 bases between. The CDR3 contains 11 residues. The CDR3, as DNA: TGTGCCAGCAGCGTACTTGGAGGCTACACCTTC. As protein: CASSVLGGYTF.

This sequence joins TRBV7-2 and TRBJ2-5; D might be TRBD1 or TRBD2, each matching 5 bases. The DNA end favors TRBJ2-1, so the J call may be wrong. The length of the CDR3 is 15 residues. From germline, CDR1 is SGHTA and CDR2 FQGNSA. The CDR3 DNA follows: TGTGCCAGCAGCTTAGAGGCCGAGGGGTACAATGAGCAGTTCTTC. Amino acid sequence: CASSLEAEGYNEQFF.

This clonotype was recorded a few times. This chain uses TRBV7-2 with TRBJ1-5; 9 bases match TRBD1. The CDR3 is 16 residues long. J lost 1 base, V lost 1 base, and 2 bases had no gene match. Germline lookup yields CDR1 SGHTA and CDR2 FQGNSA. In DNA, the CDR3 is TGTGCCAGCAGCTTAGTAGGGACAGGGAGCAATCAGCCCCAGCATTTT. Its protein is CASSLVGTGSNQPQHF.

This clonotype was observed a few times. The CDR3 DNA follows: TGTGCCTCTCGGAACAGGGGGCTTGGGGACATTCAGTACTTC. Translation: CASRNRGLGDIQYF. V and J are TRBV2 and TRBJ2-4; TRBD1 matches 9 bases. The CDR3 consists of 14 residues. CDR1 is SNHLY, CDR2 FYNNEI, per germline. The trim removed 11 bases at V and 8 bases at J, leaving 13 bases unmatched.